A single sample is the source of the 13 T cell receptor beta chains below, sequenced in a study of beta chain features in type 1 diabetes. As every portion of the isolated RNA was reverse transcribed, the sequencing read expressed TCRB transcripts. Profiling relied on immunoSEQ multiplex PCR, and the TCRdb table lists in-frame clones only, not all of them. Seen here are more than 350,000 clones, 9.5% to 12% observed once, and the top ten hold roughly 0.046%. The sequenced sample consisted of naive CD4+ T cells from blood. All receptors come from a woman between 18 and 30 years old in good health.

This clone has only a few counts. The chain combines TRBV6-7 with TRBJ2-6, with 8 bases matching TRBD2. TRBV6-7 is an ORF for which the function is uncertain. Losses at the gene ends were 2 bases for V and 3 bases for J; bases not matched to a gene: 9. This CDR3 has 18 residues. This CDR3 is CASSYPSGYNFGANVLTF. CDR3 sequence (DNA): TGTGCCAGCAGTTACCCTAGCGGGTACAATTTTGGGGCCAACGTCCTGACTTTC.

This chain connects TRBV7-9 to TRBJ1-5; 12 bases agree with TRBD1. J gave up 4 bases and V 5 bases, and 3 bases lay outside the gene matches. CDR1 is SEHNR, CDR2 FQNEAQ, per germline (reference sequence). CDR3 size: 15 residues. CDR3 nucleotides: TGTGCCAGCAGCAGGGGACAGGGGGCTAATCAGCCCCAGCATTTT. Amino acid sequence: CASSRGQGANQPQHF.

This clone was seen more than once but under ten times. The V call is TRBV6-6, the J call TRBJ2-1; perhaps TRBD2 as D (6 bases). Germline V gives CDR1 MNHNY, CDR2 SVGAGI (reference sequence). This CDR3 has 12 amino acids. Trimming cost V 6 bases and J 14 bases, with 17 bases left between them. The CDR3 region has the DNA TGTGCCAGCAGACACGAGACTAGGTTGGAGTTCTTC. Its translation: CASRHETRLEFF.

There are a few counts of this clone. The CDR3 bases are TGCGCCAGCAGCTTGGTAGCGGGGAGGTTGGGTGAGCAGTTCTTC. As protein: CASSLVAGRLGEQFF. The V gene is TRBV5-1, the J gene TRBJ2-1; TRBD2 matches at 8 bases. CDR1 is SGHRS and CDR2 is YFSETQ in the germline V gene. The CDR3 totals 15 residues. V lost 0 bases to trimming and J lost 9 bases; unmatched junction nucleotides: 8. The full variable domain, with the rest looked up from reference TRBV5-1 and TRBJ2-1, is KAGVTQTPRYLIKTRGQQVTLSCSPISGHRSVSWYQQTPGQGLQFLFEYFSETQRNKGNFPGRFSGRQFSNSRSEMNVSTLELGDSALYLCASSLVAGRLGEQFFGPGTRLTVL.

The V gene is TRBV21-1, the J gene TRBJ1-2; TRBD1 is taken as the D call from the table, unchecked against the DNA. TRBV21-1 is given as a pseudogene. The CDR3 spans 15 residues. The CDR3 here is CASSTPTGVHYGYTF. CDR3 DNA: TGTGCCAGCAGCACACCGACAGGGGTGCACTATGGCTACACCTTC.

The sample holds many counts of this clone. CDR3 bases: TGTGCCAGCAGCTCGAGACATTTCCAAGAGACCCAGTACTTC. Translated: CASSSRHFQETQYF. The gene calls are TRBV7-2 and TRBJ2-5, with D hard to call. With 4 bases removed from V and 1 base from J, the gap between germline ends came to 10 bases. CDR3 size: 14 residues. CDR1 and CDR2 (germline): SGHTA, FQGNSA.

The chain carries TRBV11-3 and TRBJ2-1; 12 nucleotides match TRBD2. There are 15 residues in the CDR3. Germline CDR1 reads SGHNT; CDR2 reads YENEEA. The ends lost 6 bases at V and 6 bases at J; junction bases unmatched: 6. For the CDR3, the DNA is TGTGCCAGCAGGTCGACTAGCGGGAGCTTCAATGAGCAGTTCTTC. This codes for CASRSTSGSFNEQFF.

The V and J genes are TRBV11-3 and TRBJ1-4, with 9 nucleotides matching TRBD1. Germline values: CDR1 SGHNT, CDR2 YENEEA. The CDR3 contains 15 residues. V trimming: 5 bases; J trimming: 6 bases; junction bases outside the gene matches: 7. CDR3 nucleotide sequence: TGTGCCAGCAGCCGCGGGACAGGGTGGGATGAAAAACTGTTTTTT. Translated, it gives CASSRGTGWDEKLFF.

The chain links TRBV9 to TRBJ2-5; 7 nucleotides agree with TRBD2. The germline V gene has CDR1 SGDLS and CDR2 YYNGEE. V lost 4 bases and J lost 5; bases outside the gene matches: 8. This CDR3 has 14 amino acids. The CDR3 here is CASSPTSASETQYF. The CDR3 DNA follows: TGTGCCAGCAGCCCAACTAGCGCTAGCGAGACCCAGTACTTC.

CDR3 bases: TGTGCCAGCAGCTTCCAGGGCCTTAGCAATCAGCCCCAGCATTTT. Translated, it gives CASSFQGLSNQPQHF. This chain connects TRBV5-8 to TRBJ1-5; D might be TRBD1 (5 bases). Per the germline V gene, CDR1 is SGHTS and CDR2 is YDEGEE. Between the trimmed V and J ends, which lost 2 bases and 0 bases, there was a span of 9 bases. This CDR3 has 15 residues.

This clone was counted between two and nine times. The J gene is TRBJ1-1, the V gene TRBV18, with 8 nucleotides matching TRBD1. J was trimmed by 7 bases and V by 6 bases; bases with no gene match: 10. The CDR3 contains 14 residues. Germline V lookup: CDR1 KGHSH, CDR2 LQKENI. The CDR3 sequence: CASSPQQGGDEAFF. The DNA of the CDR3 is TGTGCCAGCTCCCCTCAACAGGGGGGGGATGAAGCTTTCTTT.

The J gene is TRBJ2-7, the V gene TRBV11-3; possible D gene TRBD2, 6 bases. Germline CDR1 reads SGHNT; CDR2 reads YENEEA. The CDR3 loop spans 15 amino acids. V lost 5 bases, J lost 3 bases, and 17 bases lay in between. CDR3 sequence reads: CASSHGRRRGYEQYF. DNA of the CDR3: TGTGCCAGCAGCCACGGACGAAGGCGGGGCTACGAGCAGTACTTC.

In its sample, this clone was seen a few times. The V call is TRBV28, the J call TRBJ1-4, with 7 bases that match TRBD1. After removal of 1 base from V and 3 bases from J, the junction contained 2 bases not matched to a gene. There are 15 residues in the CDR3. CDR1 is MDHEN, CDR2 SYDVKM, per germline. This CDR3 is CASSLSGTANEKLFF. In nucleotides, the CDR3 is TGTGCCAGCAGTTTATCCGGGACAGCTAATGAAAAACTGTTTTTT.